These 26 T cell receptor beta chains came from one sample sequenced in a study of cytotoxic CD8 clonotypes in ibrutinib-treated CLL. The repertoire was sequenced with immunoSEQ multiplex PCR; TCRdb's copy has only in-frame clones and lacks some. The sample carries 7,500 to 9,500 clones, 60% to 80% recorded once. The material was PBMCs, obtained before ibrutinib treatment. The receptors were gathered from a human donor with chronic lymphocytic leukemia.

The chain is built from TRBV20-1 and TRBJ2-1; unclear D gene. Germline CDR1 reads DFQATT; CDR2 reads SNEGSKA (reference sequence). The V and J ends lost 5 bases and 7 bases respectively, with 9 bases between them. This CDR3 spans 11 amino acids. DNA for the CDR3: TGCAGTGCTCTGACACTAAATGAGCAGTTCTTC. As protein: CSALTLNEQFF.

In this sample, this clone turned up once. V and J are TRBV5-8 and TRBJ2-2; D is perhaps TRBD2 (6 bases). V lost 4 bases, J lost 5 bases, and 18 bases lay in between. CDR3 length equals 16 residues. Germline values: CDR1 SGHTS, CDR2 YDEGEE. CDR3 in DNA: TGTGCCAGCAGCCCGGTGGACGGGGGAAGAACCGGGGAGCTGTTTTTT. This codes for CASSPVDGGRTGELFF.

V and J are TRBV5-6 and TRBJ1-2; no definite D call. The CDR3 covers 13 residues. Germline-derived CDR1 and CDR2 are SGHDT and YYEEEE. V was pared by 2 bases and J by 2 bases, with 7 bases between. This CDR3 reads CASSLDGNYGYTF. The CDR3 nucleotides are TGTGCCAGCAGCTTAGACGGGAACTATGGCTACACCTTC.

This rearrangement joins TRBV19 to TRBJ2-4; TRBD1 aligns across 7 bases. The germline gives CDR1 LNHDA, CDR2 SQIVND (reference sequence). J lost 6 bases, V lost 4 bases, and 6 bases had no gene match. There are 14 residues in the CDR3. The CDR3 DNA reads TGTGCCAGTAGTAACCGGGACAGAGTAAACATTCAGTACTTC. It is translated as CASSNRDRVNIQYF.

CDR3 sequence (DNA): TGTGCCAGTAGCCCCGGACCAGGCAGTGGCTACACCTTC. Protein sequence: CASSPGPGSGYTF. The chain has TRBV19 and TRBJ1-2, with D uncertain. CDR3 size: 13 residues. Germline V CDR1 and CDR2: LNHDA, SQIVND (reference sequence). The V gene lost 6 bases and the J gene lost 7 bases, with 15 bases spanning the gap.

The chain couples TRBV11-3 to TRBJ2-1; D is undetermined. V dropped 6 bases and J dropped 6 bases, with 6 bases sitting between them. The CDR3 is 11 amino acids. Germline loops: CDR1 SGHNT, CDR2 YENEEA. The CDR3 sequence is CASSLGNEQFF. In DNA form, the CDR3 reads TGTGCCAGCAGTCTCGGCAATGAGCAGTTCTTC.

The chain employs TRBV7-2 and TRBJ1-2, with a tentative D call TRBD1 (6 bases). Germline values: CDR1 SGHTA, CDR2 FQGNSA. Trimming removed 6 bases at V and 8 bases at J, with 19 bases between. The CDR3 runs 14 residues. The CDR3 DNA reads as TGTGCCAGCAGGCCGCAGACAGGATCGAAAGGCTACACCTTC. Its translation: CASRPQTGSKGYTF. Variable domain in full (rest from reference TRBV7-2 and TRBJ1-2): GAGVSQSPSNKVTEKGKDVELRCDPISGHTALYWYRQSLGQGLEFLIYFQGNSAPDKSGLPSDRFSAERTGGSVSTLTIQRTQQEDSAVYLCASRPQTGSKGYTFGSGTRLTVV.

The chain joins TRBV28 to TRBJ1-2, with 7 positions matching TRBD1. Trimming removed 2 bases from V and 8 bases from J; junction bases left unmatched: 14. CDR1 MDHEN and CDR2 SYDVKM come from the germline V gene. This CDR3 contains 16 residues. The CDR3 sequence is CASSLSGGQMNGGYTF. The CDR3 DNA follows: TGTGCCAGCAGTTTAAGTGGGGGACAGATGAATGGCGGCTACACCTTC.

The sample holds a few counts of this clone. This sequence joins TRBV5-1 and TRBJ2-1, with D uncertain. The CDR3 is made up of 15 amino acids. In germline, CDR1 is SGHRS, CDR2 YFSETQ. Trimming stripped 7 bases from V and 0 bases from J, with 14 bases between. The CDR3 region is CASGTGPISYNEQFF. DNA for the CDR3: TGCGCCAGCGGAACCGGGCCTATCTCCTACAATGAGCAGTTCTTC.

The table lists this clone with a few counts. This chain's CDR3 is CASGRSPEQYF. The CDR3 DNA follows: TGTGCCAGCGGACGGAGTCCCGAGCAGTACTTC. The chain recombines TRBV2 with TRBJ2-7; D gene uncertain. In germline, CDR1 is SNHLY, CDR2 FYNNEI. With 8 bases removed from V and 6 bases from J, the gap between germline ends came to 11 bases. This CDR3 contains 11 residues.

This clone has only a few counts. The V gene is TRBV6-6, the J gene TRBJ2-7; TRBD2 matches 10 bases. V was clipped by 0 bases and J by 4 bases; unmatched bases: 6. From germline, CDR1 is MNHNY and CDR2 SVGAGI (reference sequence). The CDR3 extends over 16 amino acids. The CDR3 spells CASSYSGLAGVYEQYF. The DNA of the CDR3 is TGTGCCAGCAGTTACTCGGGGCTAGCGGGAGTTTACGAGCAGTACTTC.

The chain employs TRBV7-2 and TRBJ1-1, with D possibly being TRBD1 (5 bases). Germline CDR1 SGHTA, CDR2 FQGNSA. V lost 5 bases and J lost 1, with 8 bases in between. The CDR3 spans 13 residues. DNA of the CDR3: TGTGCCAGCAGCACCGGGGCGAACACTGAAGCTTTCTTT. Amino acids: CASSTGANTEAFF.

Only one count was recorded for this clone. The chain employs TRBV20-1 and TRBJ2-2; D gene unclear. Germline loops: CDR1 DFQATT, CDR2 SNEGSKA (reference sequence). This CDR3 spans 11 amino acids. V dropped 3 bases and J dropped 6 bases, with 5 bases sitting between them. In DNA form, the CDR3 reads TGCAGTGCTAGGAGCGCCGGGGAGCTGTTTTTT. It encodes CSARSAGELFF.

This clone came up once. The CDR3 nucleotides are TGTGCCAGCCGACCAGGGGCAACTAATGAAAAACTGTTTTTT. This translates into CASRPGATNEKLFF. The chain recombines TRBV2 with TRBJ1-4, with D tentatively TRBD1 (6 bases). V gave up 8 bases and J gave up 0 bases, with 10 bases separating them. CDR3 size: 14 residues. Germline values: CDR1 SNHLY, CDR2 FYNNEI.

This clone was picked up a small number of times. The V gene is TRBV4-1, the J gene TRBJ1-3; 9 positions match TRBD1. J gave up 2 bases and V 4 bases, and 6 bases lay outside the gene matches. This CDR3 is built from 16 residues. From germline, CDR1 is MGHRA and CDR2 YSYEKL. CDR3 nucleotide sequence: TGCGCCAGCAGCCCGAGACAGGGGGGGGCTGGAAACACCATATATTTT. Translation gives CASSPRQGGAGNTIYF.

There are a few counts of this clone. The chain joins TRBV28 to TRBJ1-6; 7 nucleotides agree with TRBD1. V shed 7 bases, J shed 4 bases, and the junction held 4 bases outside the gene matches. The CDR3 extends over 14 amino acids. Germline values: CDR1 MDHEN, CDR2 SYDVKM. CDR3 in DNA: TGTGCCAGCACCAAACAGGGGTATAATTCACCCCTCCACTTT. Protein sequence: CASTKQGYNSPLHF.

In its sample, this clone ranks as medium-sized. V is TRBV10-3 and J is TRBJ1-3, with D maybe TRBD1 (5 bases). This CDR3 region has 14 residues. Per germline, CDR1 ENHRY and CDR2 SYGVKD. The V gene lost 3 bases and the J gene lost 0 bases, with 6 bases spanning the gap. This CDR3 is CAISDGHSGNTIYF. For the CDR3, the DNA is TGTGCCATCAGTGACGGACACTCTGGAAACACCATATATTTT.

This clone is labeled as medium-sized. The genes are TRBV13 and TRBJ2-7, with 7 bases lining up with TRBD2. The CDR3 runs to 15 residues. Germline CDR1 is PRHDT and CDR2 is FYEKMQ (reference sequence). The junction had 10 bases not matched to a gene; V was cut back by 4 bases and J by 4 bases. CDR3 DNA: TGTGCCAGCAGCTCCATGGGGGAGGGCCGGTACGAGCAGTACTTC. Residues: CASSSMGEGRYEQYF.

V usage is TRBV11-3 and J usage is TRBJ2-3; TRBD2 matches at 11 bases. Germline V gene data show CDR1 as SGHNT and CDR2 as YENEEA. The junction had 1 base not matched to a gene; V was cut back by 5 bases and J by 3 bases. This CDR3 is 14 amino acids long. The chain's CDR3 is CASSGTSGTDTQYF. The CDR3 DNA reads TGTGCCAGCAGCGGGACTAGCGGAACAGATACGCAGTATTTT.

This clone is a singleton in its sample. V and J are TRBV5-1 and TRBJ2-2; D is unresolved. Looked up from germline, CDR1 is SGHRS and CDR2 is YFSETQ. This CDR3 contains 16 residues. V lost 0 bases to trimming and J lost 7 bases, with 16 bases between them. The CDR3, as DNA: TGCGCCAGCAGCTTGGGGAACCGGGCCCCCCTCGGGGAGCTGTTTTTT. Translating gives CASSLGNRAPLGELFF. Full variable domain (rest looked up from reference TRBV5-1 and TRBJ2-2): KAGVTQTPRYLIKTRGQQVTLSCSPISGHRSVSWYQQTPGQGLQFLFEYFSETQRNKGNFPGRFSGRQFSNSRSEMNVSTLELGDSALYLCASSLGNRAPLGELFFGEGSRLTVL.

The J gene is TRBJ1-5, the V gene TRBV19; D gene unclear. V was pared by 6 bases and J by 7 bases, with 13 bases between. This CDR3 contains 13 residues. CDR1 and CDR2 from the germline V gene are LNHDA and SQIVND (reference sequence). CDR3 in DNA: TGTGCCAGTAGCTTCGGGGTAAGACAGCCCCAGCATTTT. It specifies CASSFGVRQPQHF.

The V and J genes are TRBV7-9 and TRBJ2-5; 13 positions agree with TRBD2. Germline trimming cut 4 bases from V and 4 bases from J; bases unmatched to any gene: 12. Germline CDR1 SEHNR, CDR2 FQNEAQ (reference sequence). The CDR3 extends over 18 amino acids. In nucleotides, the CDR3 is TGTGCCAGCAGCTCCACCCTAGGACTAGCGGGAGATCGAGAGACCCAGTACTTC. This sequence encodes CASSSTLGLAGDRETQYF.

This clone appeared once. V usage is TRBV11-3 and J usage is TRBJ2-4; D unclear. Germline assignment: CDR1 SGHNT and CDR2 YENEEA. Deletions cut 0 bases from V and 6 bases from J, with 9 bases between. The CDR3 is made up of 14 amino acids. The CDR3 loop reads CASSLDSGPNIQYF. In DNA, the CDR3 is TGTGCCAGCAGCTTAGATAGTGGACCAAACATTCAGTACTTC.

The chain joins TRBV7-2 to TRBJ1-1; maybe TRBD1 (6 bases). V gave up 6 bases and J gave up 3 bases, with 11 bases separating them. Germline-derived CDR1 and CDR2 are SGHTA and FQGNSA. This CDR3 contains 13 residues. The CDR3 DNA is TGTGCCAGCAGTAGGGGGAGGGACACTGAAGCTTTCTTT. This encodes CASSRGRDTEAFF.

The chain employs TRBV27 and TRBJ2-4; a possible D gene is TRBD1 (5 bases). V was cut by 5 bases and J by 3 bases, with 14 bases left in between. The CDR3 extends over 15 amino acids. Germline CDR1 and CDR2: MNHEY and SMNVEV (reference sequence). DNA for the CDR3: TGTGCCAGCAGTCCCGGACAACTGATCAAAAACATTCAGTACTTC. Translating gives CASSPGQLIKNIQYF.

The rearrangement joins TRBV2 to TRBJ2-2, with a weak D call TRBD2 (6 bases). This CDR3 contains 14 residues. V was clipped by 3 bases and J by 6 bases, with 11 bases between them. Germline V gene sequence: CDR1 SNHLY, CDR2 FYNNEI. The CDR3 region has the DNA TGTGCCAGCAGTGAGAAGGACTATTCCGGGGAGCTGTTTTTT. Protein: CASSEKDYSGELFF.